These T cell receptor beta chains were read from a single sample in a study of CD8 T cells in ankylosing spondylitis. TCRdb re-called the 5' RACE reads with MiXCR, one entry per CDR3 protein. The sample includes under 450,000 distinct CDR3 sequences, 20% of them seen just once. The sample consisted of blood, either unsorted or a sorted T cell fraction (not recorded which). Source of these receptors: a male donor with ankylosing spondylitis or in good health (not recorded which). CDR3s include the opening cysteine and the closing phenylalanine or tryptophan.

>TRBJ2-3|TRBV6-5
CASSYYTGQGSTDTQYF
>TRBJ2-2|TRBV21-1
CASSKRHLRRGRHTGELFF
>TRBJ2-7|TRBV29-1
CSVGDVSYEQYF
>TRBJ2-5|TRBV10-3
CAISDGGSRETQYF
>TRBJ2-1|TRBV12-3/TRBV12-4
CASSLPPRGGVNYNEQFF
>TRBJ1-2|TRBV7-8
CASSAALDRGLYGYTF
>TRBJ2-3|TRBV27
CASSPSMLAGVTDTQYF
>TRBJ2-2|TRBV5-1
CASSLVLGLNTGELFF
>TRBJ2-2|TRBV7-8
CASSFPPDRPNTGELFF
>TRBJ2-7|TRBV10-2
CASSELLGRSTYEQYF
>TRBJ1-1|TRBV5-5
CATANLNTEAFF
>TRBJ2-1|TRBV29-1
CSVEAPGGGGPYNEQFF
>TRBJ2-3|TRBV12-3/TRBV12-4
CASTPWGPSTDTQYF
>TRBJ2-1|TRBV12-3/TRBV12-4
CASSGTDNEQFF
>TRBJ2-7|TRBV9
CASSVGDTIYEQYF
>TRBJ2-3|TRBV7-8
CASSIWTAPGTDTQYF
>TRBJ2-7|TRBV11-2
CASSPFSEGPGVMNYEQYF
>TRBJ2-7|TRBV29-1
CSVLQGNEQYF
>TRBJ2-4|TRBV20-1
CSAREGQGLAKNIQYF
>TRBJ2-1|TRBV2
CASSDPQGLDNEQFF
>TRBJ2-7|TRBV20-1
CSAHDRDSYEQYF
>TRBJ2-4|TRBV11-2
CASTPPGSSKNIQYF
>TRBJ2-1|TRBV5-1
CASSWLAPYNEQFF
>TRBJ2-1|TRBV7-9
CASSLVRSEQFF
>TRBJ2-2|TRBV12-3/TRBV12-4
CASKTENTGELFF
>TRBJ2-2|TRBV5-6
CASSNGQIELFF
>TRBJ1-5|TRBV28
CASSQDRGSNQPQHF
>TRBJ1-5|TRBV12-3/TRBV12-4
CASSGQGTNQPQHF
>TRBJ2-2|TRBV4-2
CASSQDTASAGELFF
>TRBJ2-5|TRBV11-2
CASSFAGGRETQYF
>TRBJ2-7|TRBV29-1
CSVGVGTGGYEQYF
>TRBJ2-5|TRBV9
CASSVEWGSQETQYF
>TRBJ2-6|TRBV6-1
CASSGTGEANVLTF
>TRBJ2-7|TRBV28
CASSFLAIYEQYF
>TRBJ2-1|TRBV29-1
CSVGQGPYNEQFF
>TRBJ2-3|TRBV11-2
CASGLLSISTDTQYF
>TRBJ2-5|TRBV12-3/TRBV12-4
CASRRDPETQYF
>TRBJ2-2|TRBV2
CASTSGPPNTGELFF
>TRBJ2-1|TRBV11-2
CASSITSGGGNEQFF
>TRBJ2-2|TRBV12-3/TRBV12-4
CASSAGQGEAGELFF
>TRBJ2-2|TRBV30
CAWVGAHANTGELFF
>TRBJ2-3|TRBV6-1
CASSPPVTLSTDTQYF
>TRBJ2-2|TRBV3-1
CASSQMQHTGELFF
>TRBJ2-7|TRBV24-1
CATSENRGGYEQYF
>TRBJ2-2|TRBV30
CAWQTDTGELFF
>TRBJ1-1|TRBV6-1
CASTRTGTSTEAFF
>TRBJ2-2|TRBV12-3/TRBV12-4
CASSTGTVNTGELFF
>TRBJ2-1|TRBV15
CATSRGAADNEQFF
>TRBJ2-1|TRBV24-1
CATSDPGTPWDEQFF
>TRBJ2-7|TRBV13
CASFKGQSSYEQYF
>TRBJ2-3|TRBV9
CASSRRDSSTDTQYF